The 28 T cell receptor beta chains given below trace back to one sample, sequenced in a study of human T cells and chemical hapten exposure. Unfractionated whole blood yielded total RNA. TCRdb reprocessed the 5' RACE reads via MiXCR and lists one record per CDR3 protein. Of about 120,000 distinct CDR3 sequences in the sample, around 20% were seen once. These receptors all stem from a human donor in good health.

The chain joins TRBV2 to TRBJ1-2; D may be TRBD1 (5 bases). Trimming took 4 bases from V and 5 from J, leaving 8 bases between them. The CDR3 runs 12 residues. Germline V gene lookup returns CDR1 SNHLY and CDR2 FYNNEI. The CDR3 spells CASSAAGYGYTF. Written as DNA, the CDR3 is TGTGCCAGCAGTGCTGCAGGGTATGGCTACACCTTC. The whole variable domain, remainder taken from reference TRBV2 and TRBJ1-2, is EPEVTQTPSHQVTQMGQEVILRCVPISNHLYFYWYRQILGQKVEFLVSFYNNEISEKSEIFDDQFSVERPDGSNFTLKIRSTKLEDSAMYFCASSAAGYGYTFGSGTRLTVV.

This clonotype was counted a few times. V and J are TRBV4-1 and TRBJ1-2; 10 nucleotides agree with TRBD1. The CDR3 has 16 residues. With V trimmed by 4 bases and J by 3 bases, 8 bases remained unmatched. Germline CDR1 reads MGHRA; CDR2 reads YSYEKL. The chain's CDR3 is CASSLDRGRVDYGYTF. DNA of the CDR3: TGCGCCAGCAGCCTAGACAGGGGGCGGGTTGACTATGGCTACACCTTC.

This clonotype came up a few times. V and J are TRBV5-5 and TRBJ1-2; possible D gene TRBD1, 6 bases. Trimming pared 2 bases from V and 11 bases from J, leaving 13 bases between. This CDR3 is built from 12 residues. CDR1 and CDR2 from the germline V gene are SGHKS and YYEKEE (reference sequence). The CDR3 sequence: CASSFPQGWYTF. In nucleotides, the CDR3 is TGTGCCAGCAGCTTCCCCCAGGGGTGGTACACCTTC.

The chain is built from TRBV3-1 and TRBJ2-3, with 10 bases lining up with TRBD2. The CDR3 length is 17 residues. Germline CDR1 LGHDT, CDR2 YNNKEL (reference sequence). Trimming took 1 base from V and 1 from J; bases not matched to a gene: 5. In nucleotides, the CDR3 is TGTGCCAGCAGCCAAGGTATAGCGGGAGGAGGCACAGATACGCAGTATTTT. Amino acid sequence: CASSQGIAGGGTDTQYF.

This chain connects TRBV9 to TRBJ2-3; D is uncertain. Trimming shortened V by 1 base and J by 4 bases, and 4 bases separated the two germline ends. CDR1 and CDR2 from the germline V gene are SGDLS and YYNGEE. The CDR3 is 12 amino acids. The CDR3 DNA reads as TGTGCCAGCAGCGTAAACTCAGATACGCAGTATTTT. It is translated as CASSVNSDTQYF. Variable domain in full (rest from reference TRBV9 and TRBJ2-3): DSGVTQTPKHLITATGQRVTLRCSPRSGDLSVYWYQQSLDQGLQFLIQYYNGEERAKGNILERFSAQQFPDLHSELNLSSLELGDSALYFCASSVNSDTQYFGPGTRLTVL.

The chain links TRBV27 to TRBJ2-7, with 10 positions matching TRBD2. The CDR3 is 14 amino acids. V shed 6 bases and J 3 bases; nucleotides not matched to a gene: 5. From germline, CDR1 is MNHEY and CDR2 SMNVEV (reference sequence). CDR3 protein: CASRLAGVVYEQYF. Here the CDR3 DNA reads TGTGCCAGCAGGCTAGCGGGAGTAGTCTACGAGCAGTACTTC.

The rearrangement links TRBV6-5 to TRBJ2-1; the match to TRBD2 covers 7 bases. CDR1 is MNHEY and CDR2 is SVGAGI in the germline V gene. V gave up 6 bases and J gave up 6 bases; unmatched junction bases: 11. This CDR3 comprises 15 residues. Here the CDR3 DNA reads TGTGCCAGCAGACGCTTGGGAGGGGAGGGCAATGAGCAGTTCTTC. Translating it yields CASRRLGGEGNEQFF.

This clonotype was counted between two and nine times. V usage is TRBV20-1 and J usage is TRBJ2-7; TRBD2 matches 8 bases. Germline V gene data show CDR1 as DFQATT and CDR2 as SNEGSKA (reference sequence). The CDR3 has 13 amino acids. Trimming at V came to 3 bases and at J to 4 bases, leaving 5 bases not matched to a gene. The CDR3 protein is CSARKGGGYEQYF. DNA for the CDR3: TGCAGTGCTAGGAAGGGCGGGGGGTACGAGCAGTACTTC.

This clonotype was detected a few times. This chain connects TRBV6-5 to TRBJ1-6, with 9 bases identical to TRBD1. J gave up 7 bases and V 4 bases, and 8 bases lay outside the gene matches. Germline CDR1 MNHEY, CDR2 SVGAGI. The CDR3 has 16 residues. In DNA form, the CDR3 reads TGTGCCAGCAGTTCCCTCCGGGACAGGGTCAATTCACCCCTCCACTTT. It is translated as CASSSLRDRVNSPLHF.

The genes are TRBV29-1 and TRBJ2-5; perhaps TRBD2 as D (6 bases). The V gene's germline CDR1 is SQVTM and CDR2 ANQGSEA. The CDR3 covers 14 residues. The V and J ends lost 4 bases and 3 bases respectively, with 15 bases between them. The CDR3 is CSVGRAGMEETQYF. In nucleotides, the CDR3 is TGCAGCGTTGGGAGGGCAGGGATGGAAGAGACCCAGTACTTC.

The V gene is TRBV7-9, the J gene TRBJ2-4, with 9 positions matching TRBD2. The CDR3 sequence is 18 residues long. Germline V gives CDR1 SEHNR, CDR2 FQNEAQ (reference sequence). J gave up 0 bases and V 5 bases, and 11 bases lay outside the gene matches. Written as DNA, the CDR3 is TGTGCCAGCAGCACCAGACTAGCGGAAGATCTAGCCAAAAACATTCAGTACTTC. The encoded protein is CASSTRLAEDLAKNIQYF.

This chain links TRBV18 with TRBJ2-1, with no clear D. Germline CDR1 KGHSH, CDR2 LQKENI. This CDR3 contains 13 residues. Trimming removed 5 bases at V and 2 bases at J, with 7 bases between. The chain's CDR3 is CASSAQPYNEQFF. Here the CDR3 DNA reads TGTGCCAGCTCAGCCCAGCCCTACAATGAGCAGTTCTTC.

The chain links TRBV5-4 to TRBJ2-1, with TRBD2 matching over 9 bases. The CDR3 is 16 residues long. The germline V gene encodes CDR1 SGHNT and CDR2 YYREEE (reference sequence). Losses at the gene ends were 4 bases for V and 5 bases for J; bases not matched to a gene: 10. CDR3 DNA: TGTGCCAGCAGCCCGGGAGGGGTAGCGGGAGACAATGAGCAGTTCTTC. Encoded protein: CASSPGGVAGDNEQFF.

J is TRBJ2-7 and V is TRBV20-1; no reliable D call. CDR3 length equals 14 residues. The ends were cut back, 3 bases at V and 3 bases at J, with 15 bases in the middle. The V gene's germline CDR1 is DFQATT and CDR2 SNEGSKA (reference sequence). CDR3 DNA sequence: TGCAGTGCTAGTAGACTGGACCCCCTCTACGAGCAGTACTTC. Its translation: CSASRLDPLYEQYF.

The J gene is TRBJ1-6, the V gene TRBV7-3; no definite D call. V was cut by 3 bases and J by 3 bases, with 9 bases left in between. CDR3 length equals 15 residues. The germline gives CDR1 SGHTA, CDR2 FQGTGA. CDR3 nucleotide sequence: TGTGCCAGCAGCTTGAGCGCCAGCTATAATTCACCCCTCCACTTT. It yields the protein CASSLSASYNSPLHF.

The chain couples TRBV5-1 to TRBJ2-1, with a weak D call TRBD2 (6 bases). V lost 6 bases and J lost 2, with 12 bases in between. CDR1 and CDR2 from the germline V gene are SGHRS and YFSETQ. CDR3 length: 14 amino acids. The DNA of the CDR3 is TGCGCCAGCACCCCCCGGGAGCCCTACAATGAGCAGTTCTTC. Its translation: CASTPREPYNEQFF.

V gene TRBV25-1 combines with J gene TRBJ1-2, with D perhaps matching TRBD1 (6 bases). The CDR3 has 13 amino acids. Per the germline V gene, CDR1 is MGHDK and CDR2 is SYGVNS. V gave up 1 base and J gave up 6 bases, with 9 bases separating them. For the CDR3, the DNA is TGTGCCAGCAGTGAATCTCACAGGGATGGCTACACCTTC. Protein product: CASSESHRDGYTF.

In its sample, this clonotype was seen a few times. The rearrangement joins TRBV12-3 or TRBV12-4 to TRBJ2-3; TRBD2 might be the D (6 bases). The CDR3 is made up of 16 amino acids. The V end was cut by 7 bases, the J end by 2 bases, with 19 bases between. The CDR3 coding sequence is TGTGCCAGCAACCCACGGGGCGGGAAAATCACAGATACGCAGTATTTT. Translation gives CASNPRGGKITDTQYF.

Points on this clonotype: One junction end does not reproduce the germline sequence, and a read error may be involved. This rearrangement joins TRBV6-5 to TRBJ2-3; D unclear. The CDR3 sequence is 16 residues long. Germline values: CDR1 MNHEY, CDR2 SVGAGI. The CDR3 sequence is CASSNSAPPGTDTQYF. CDR3 bases: TGTGCCAGCAGTAACTCTGCCCCTCCTGGCACAGATACGCAGTATTTT.

This clonotype was counted a few times. V usage is TRBV6-5 and J usage is TRBJ1-5, with 10 positions matching TRBD1. The germline gives CDR1 MNHEY, CDR2 SVGAGI. Unmatched junction bases numbered 3, after V lost 4 bases and J lost 6 bases. The CDR3 length is 14 residues. The DNA of the CDR3 is TGTGCCAGCAGTTCGGGACAGGGGTCTCAGCCCCAGCATTTT. It is translated as CASSSGQGSQPQHF.

The rearrangement joins TRBV18 to TRBJ2-7; 7 bases map to TRBD1. The CDR3 totals 16 residues. CDR1 and CDR2 (germline): KGHSH, LQKENI. The V and J ends lost 6 bases and 0 bases, in that order; junction bases with no gene match: 11. The CDR3 region has the DNA TGTGCCAGCTCGGCGCCCGGGACAGTCGACTCCTACGAGCAGTACTTC. Protein: CASSAPGTVDSYEQYF.

This clonotype was seen a single time. J is TRBJ1-2 and V is TRBV6-5; D not certain. This CDR3 comprises 12 residues. Trimming took off 5 bases at V and 8 bases at J, with 12 bases between the two ends. CDR1 is MNHEY, CDR2 SVGAGI, per germline. The CDR3 nucleotides are TGTGCCAGCAGTACAGTGGGAGAAGGCTACACCTTC. It encodes CASSTVGEGYTF.

This clonotype was detected a few times. This rearrangement joins TRBV11-3 to TRBJ2-1; the match to TRBD2 covers 14 bases. This CDR3 spans 15 amino acids. CDR1 and CDR2 from the germline V gene are SGHNT and YENEEA. The trim removed 5 bases at V and 8 bases at J, leaving 5 bases unmatched. The CDR3 is CASSLGTSGSYEQFF. CDR3 coding DNA: TGTGCCAGCAGCCTTGGGACTAGCGGGAGTTATGAGCAGTTCTTC.

The chain recombines TRBV5-5 with TRBJ2-7, with TRBD1 identical over 8 bases. The length of the CDR3 is 16 residues. V was pared by 4 bases and J by 0 bases, with 9 bases of the junction left unmatched. The germline V gene encodes CDR1 SGHKS and CDR2 YYEKEE (reference sequence). The CDR3 sequence is CASSTWDRRFSYEQYF. CDR3 in DNA: TGTGCCAGCAGCACGTGGGACAGGCGTTTCTCCTACGAGCAGTACTTC.

This clonotype was recorded a few times. The chain combines TRBV6-5 with TRBJ2-5, with D perhaps matching TRBD1 or TRBD2 (6 bases each). V gave up 6 bases and J gave up 4 bases, with 15 bases separating them. The CDR3 is 14 residues long. Germline loops: CDR1 MNHEY, CDR2 SVGAGI. The CDR3 spells CASRPKGGPETQYF. CDR3 DNA: TGTGCCAGCAGGCCGAAGGGGGGCCCAGAGACCCAGTACTTC.

This clonotype was seen a handful of times. This CDR3 is CASSYSNRLAGEEQFF. In DNA form, the CDR3 reads TGTGCCAGCAGTTACTCGAATAGGCTAGCGGGGGAGGAGCAGTTCTTC. The chain uses TRBV6-5 and TRBJ2-1, with 10 bases that match TRBD2. The germline V gene encodes CDR1 MNHEY and CDR2 SVGAGI. V lost 0 bases and J lost 10; bases outside the gene matches: 9. The CDR3 sequence is 16 residues long.

In nucleotides, the CDR3 is TGCGCCAGCAGCTCCCAGATGACAGTATACCAAGAGACCCAGTACTTC. This encodes CASSSQMTVYQETQYF. The chain has TRBV5-1 and TRBJ2-5; TRBD1 is a possible D gene (5 bases). V lost 3 bases, J lost 0 bases, and 15 bases lay in between. The CDR3 spans 16 residues. Germline CDR1 reads SGHRS; CDR2 reads YFSETQ.

In this sample, this clonotype turned up a few times. This rearrangement joins TRBV4-1 to TRBJ1-2; no clear D gene. Per the germline V gene, CDR1 is MGHRA and CDR2 is YSYEKL. V was pared by 1 base and J by 8 bases, with 17 bases between. The CDR3 loop spans 15 amino acids. This CDR3 reads CASSQGGRGISGYTF. The CDR3 DNA is TGCGCCAGCAGCCAAGGAGGTCGGGGTATCAGCGGCTACACCTTC.